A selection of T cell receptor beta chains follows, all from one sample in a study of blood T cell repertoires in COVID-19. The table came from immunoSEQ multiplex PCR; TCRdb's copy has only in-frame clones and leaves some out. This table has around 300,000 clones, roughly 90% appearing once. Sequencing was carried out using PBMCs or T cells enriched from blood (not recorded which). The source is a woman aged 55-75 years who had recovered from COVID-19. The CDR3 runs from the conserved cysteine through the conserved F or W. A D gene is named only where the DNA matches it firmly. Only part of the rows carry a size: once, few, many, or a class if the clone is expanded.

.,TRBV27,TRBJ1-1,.,TGTGCCAGCAGTTATTCCCGGAGCACTGAAGCTTTCTTT,CASSYSRSTEAFF
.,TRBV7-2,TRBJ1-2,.,TGTGCCAGCAGTTTGGGACAACACTATGGCTACACCTTC,CASSLGQHYGYTF
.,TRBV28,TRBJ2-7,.,TGTGCCAGCAGTATAGCCCAGGGCAGCTCCTACGAGCAGTACTTC,CASSIAQGSSYEQYF
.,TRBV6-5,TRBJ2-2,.,TGTGCCAGCTCCGCCCAGGGTATTGCTGTCGGGGAGCTGTTTTTT,CASSAQGIAVGELFF
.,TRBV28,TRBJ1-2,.,TGTGCCAGCAGTTTGCTCTCCGGGGGCTACACCTTC,CASSLLSGGYTF
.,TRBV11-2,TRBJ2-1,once,TGTGCCAGCAGCTCGCAGACTGGGGAGCAGTTCTTC,CASSSQTGEQFF
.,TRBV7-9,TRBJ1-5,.,TGTGCCAGCAGCTTCAATAATCAGCCCCAGCATTTT,CASSFNNQPQHF
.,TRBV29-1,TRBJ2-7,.,TGCAGCGTTGAACGGCCAGGGGACGAGCAGTACTTC,CSVERPGDEQYF
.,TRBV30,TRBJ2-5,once,TGTGCCTGGAGTGTTGGAGTGACGGGGTGGAGGGAGACCCAGTACTTC,CAWSVGVTGWRETQYF
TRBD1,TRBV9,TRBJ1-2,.,TGTGCCAGCAGCCCTACAGGGGGTACCAACTATGGCTACACCTTC,CASSPTGGTNYGYTF
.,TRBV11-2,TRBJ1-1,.,TGTGCCAGCAGCTTAGATAGGAACACTGAAGCTTTCTTT,CASSLDRNTEAFF
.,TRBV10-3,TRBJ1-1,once,TGTGCCATCAGTGACCCGGGTTGGAACACTGAAGCTTTCTTT,CAISDPGWNTEAFF
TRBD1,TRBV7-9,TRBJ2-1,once,TGTGCCAGCAGCTCGATAGACAGGGGGTGGCTCTTC,CASSSIDRGWLF
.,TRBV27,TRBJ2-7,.,TGTGCCAGCAGTTTTTTTGCGGGGACCTCCTACGAGCAGTACTTC,CASSFFAGTSYEQYF
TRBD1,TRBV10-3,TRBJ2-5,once,TGTGCCATCAGTGAGTCGACAGGGGACCAAGAGACCCAGTACTTC,CAISESTGDQETQYF
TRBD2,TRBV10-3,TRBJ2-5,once,TGTGCCATCAGTACGACTAGCGGGGGCCAAAGTTATGAGAGAACCCAGTACTTC,CAISTTSGGQSYERTQYF
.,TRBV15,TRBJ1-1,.,TGTGCCACCAGCACGAACCAGGACACTGAAGCTTTCTTT,CATSTNQDTEAFF
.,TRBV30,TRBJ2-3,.,TGTGCCTGGAGTGTAATAGCGTCGGGGTTTAGCACAGATACGCAGTATTTT,CAWSVIASGFSTDTQYF
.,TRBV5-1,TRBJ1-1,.,TGCGCCAGCAGCTTACAGCCCATGAACACTGAAGCTTTCTTT,CASSLQPMNTEAFF
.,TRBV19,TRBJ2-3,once,TGTGCCAGTAGTCCAAACTACGATACGCAGTATTTT,CASSPNYDTQYF
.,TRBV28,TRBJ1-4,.,TGTGCCAGCAGTACCAGCCAAATTGGGGGGGCGATCGAAAAACTGTTTTTT,CASSTSQIGGAIEKLFF
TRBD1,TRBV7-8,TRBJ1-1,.,TGTGCCAGCAGCTTAAACCCCCCGGGGACAGCTATGAACACTGAAGCTTTCTTT,CASSLNPPGTAMNTEAFF
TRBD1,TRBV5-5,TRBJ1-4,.,TGTGCCAGCAGTCACCCGGGACAGGGGGGAATGGGGGAAAAACTGTTTTTT,CASSHPGQGGMGEKLFF
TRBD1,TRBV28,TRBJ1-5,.,TGTGCCAGCAGGGAAACAGGGGGCCGGAATCAGCCCCAGCATTTT,CASRETGGRNQPQHF
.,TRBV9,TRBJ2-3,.,TGTGCCAGCAGCGTACCAGGCACAGATACGCAGTATTTT,CASSVPGTDTQYF
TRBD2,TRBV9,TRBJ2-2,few,TGTGCCAGCAGCGTCGGACTAGCGGGACAGGCCGGGGAGCTGTTTTTT,CASSVGLAGQAGELFF